This entry features one TCR beta chain sequence. This sample was included in a study of blood T cell repertoires in COVID-19. The CDR3 loop spans 14 amino acids. Germline V lookup: CDR1 MNHEY, CDR2 SMNVEV (reference sequence). V gave up 1 base and J gave up 4 bases, with 9 bases separating them. Per the original data handling: Amplification of reference gene primers was used by the study to estimate nucleated cell counts. Some clones are missing from TCRdb's copy, which holds only in-frame ones; the method was immunoSEQ multiplex PCR. D and trimming were read from the DNA, whereas the V and J calls and clone size are those reported in that table. The sample includes fewer than 350,000 clones, about 76% of them seen just once.

The sequence was obtained from a woman aged 55-70 years with active or convalescent COVID-19. This chain joins TRBV27 and TRBJ2-3, with a weak D call TRBD1 (6 bases). The sample consisted of peripheral blood. This CDR3 reads CASSLWTVADTQYF. In DNA, the CDR3 is TGTGCCAGCAGTTTATGGACAGTAGCAGATACGCAGTATTTT.